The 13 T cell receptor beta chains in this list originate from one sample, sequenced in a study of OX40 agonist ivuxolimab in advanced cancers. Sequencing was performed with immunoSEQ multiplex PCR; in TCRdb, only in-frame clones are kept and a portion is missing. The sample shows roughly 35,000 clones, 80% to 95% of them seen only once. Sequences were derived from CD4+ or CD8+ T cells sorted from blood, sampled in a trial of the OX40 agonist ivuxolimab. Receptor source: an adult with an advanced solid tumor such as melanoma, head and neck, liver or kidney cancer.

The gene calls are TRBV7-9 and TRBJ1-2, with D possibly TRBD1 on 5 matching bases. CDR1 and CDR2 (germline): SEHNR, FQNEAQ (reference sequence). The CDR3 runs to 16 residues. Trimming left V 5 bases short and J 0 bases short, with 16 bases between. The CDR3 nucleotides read TGTGCCAGCAGCCCGTCGGCAGGGACTCCTAACTATGGCTACACCTTC. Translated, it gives CASSPSAGTPNYGYTF.

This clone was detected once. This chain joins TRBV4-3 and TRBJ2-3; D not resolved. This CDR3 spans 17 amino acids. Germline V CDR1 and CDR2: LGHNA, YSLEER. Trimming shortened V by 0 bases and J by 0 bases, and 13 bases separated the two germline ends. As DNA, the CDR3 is TGCGCCAGCAGCCAAGATTTCCCAGAGCATAGCACAGATACGCAGTATTTT. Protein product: CASSQDFPEHSTDTQYF.

CDR3 sequence: CASSLATDTQYF. CDR3 nucleotide sequence: TGTGCCAGCAGCTTGGCCACAGATACGCAGTATTTT. This chain links TRBV9 with TRBJ2-3; D call uncertain. The CDR3 sequence is 12 residues long. From germline, CDR1 is SGDLS and CDR2 YYNGEE. The V and J ends lost 4 bases and 2 bases respectively, with 5 bases between them. The variable domain in full, with the rest retrieved from reference TRBV9 and TRBJ2-3, is DSGVTQTPKHLITATGQRVTLRCSPRSGDLSVYWYQQSLDQGLQFLIQYYNGEERAKGNILERFSAQQFPDLHSELNLSSLELGDSALYFCASSLATDTQYFGPGTRLTVL.

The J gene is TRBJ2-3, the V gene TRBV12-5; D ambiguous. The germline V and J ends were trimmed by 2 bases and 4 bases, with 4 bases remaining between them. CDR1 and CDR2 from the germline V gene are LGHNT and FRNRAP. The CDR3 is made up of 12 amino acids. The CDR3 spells CASGLTSDTQYF. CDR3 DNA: TGTGCTAGTGGTTTGACCTCAGATACGCAGTATTTT.

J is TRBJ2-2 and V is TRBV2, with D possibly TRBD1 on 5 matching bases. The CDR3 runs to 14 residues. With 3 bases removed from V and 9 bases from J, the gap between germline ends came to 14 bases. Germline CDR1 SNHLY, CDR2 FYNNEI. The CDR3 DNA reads TGTGCCAGCAGTGATTTCAGGGTCCAACGGGAGCTGTTTTTT. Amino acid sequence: CASSDFRVQRELFF.

The CDR3 protein is CASSLGTYYEQYF. CDR3 sequence (DNA): TGTGCCAGCAGCTTGGGTACATACTACGAGCAGTACTTC. This rearrangement joins TRBV7-6 to TRBJ2-7; D call uncertain. The CDR3 has 13 amino acids. The germline gives CDR1 SGHVS, CDR2 FNYEAQ. V lost 3 bases, J lost 3 bases, and 9 bases lay in between.

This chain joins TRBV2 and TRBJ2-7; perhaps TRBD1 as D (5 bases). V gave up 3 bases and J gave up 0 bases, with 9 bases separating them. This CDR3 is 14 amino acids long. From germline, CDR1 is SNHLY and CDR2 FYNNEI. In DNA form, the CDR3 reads TGTGCCAGCAGTGACCAGCAGGGCTCCTACGAGCAGTACTTC. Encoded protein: CASSDQQGSYEQYF.

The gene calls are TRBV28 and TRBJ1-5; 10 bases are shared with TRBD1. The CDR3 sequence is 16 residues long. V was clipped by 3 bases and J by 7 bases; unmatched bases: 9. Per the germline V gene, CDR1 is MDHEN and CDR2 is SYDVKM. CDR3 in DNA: TGTGCCAGCAGTTTCGACAGGGGGCGAGCGGGACAGCCCCAGCATTTT. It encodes CASSFDRGRAGQPQHF. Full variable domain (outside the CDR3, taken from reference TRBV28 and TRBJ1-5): DVKVTQSSRYLVKRTGEKVFLECVQDMDHENMFWYRQDPGLGLRLIYFSYDVKMKEKGDIPEGYSVSREKKERFSLILESASTNQTSMYLCASSFDRGRAGQPQHFGDGTRLSIL.

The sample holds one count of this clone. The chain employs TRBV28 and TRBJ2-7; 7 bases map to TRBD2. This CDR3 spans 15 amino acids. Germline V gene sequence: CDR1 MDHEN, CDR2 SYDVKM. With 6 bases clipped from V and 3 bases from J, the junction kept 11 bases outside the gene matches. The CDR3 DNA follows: TGTGCCAGCAGCTCTCTAGCGGAAACTTTCTACGAGCAGTACTTC. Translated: CASSSLAETFYEQYF.

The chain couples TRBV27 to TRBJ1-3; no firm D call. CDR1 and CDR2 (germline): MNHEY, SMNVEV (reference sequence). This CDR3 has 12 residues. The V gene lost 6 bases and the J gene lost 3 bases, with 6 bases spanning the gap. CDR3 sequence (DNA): TGTGCCAGCAGGGATAATGGAAACACCATATATTTT. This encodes CASRDNGNTIYF.

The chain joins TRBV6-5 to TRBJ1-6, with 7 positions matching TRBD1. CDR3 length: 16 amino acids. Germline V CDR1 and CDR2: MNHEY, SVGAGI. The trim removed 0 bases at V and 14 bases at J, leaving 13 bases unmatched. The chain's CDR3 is CASSYSDRDLFRTLHF. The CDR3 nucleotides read TGTGCCAGCAGTTACTCCGACAGGGATCTATTCAGAACCCTCCACTTT.

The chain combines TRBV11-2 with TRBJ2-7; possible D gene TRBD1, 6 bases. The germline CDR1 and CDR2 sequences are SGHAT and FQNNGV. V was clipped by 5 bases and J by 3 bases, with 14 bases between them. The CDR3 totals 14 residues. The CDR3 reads CASSQGAGVYEQYF. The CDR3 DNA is TGTGCCAGCAGCCAAGGGGCAGGGGTCTACGAGCAGTACTTC.

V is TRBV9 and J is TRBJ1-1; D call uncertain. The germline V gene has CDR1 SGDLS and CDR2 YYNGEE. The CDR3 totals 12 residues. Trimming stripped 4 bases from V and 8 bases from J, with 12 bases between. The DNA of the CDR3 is TGTGCCAGCAGCCCCGGTAGCCAAGAAGCTTTCTTT. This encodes CASSPGSQEAFF.